This T cell receptor (beta chain) is drawn from a study of identical twins. Study-wide points: Within cord blood, abundant beta clonotypes carried fewer insertions, but memory repertoires showed no such trend. A partial confounding effect on zero-insertion analyses could come from invariant MAIT and iNKT cells. Models predicted too little out-of-frame TCR alpha sharing in monozygotic twins.

TCRdb redid the calling of the 5' RACE reads with MiXCR, one entry per CDR3 protein. The sample includes 1.5 million to 2 million distinct CDR3 sequences, about 32% seen only once; the top ten take less than 0.35%. This clonotype was counted a few times. Its antigen is unknown. The sample was cord blood. The TCR comes from a newborn girl in good health.

CDR3: CASSDTPSTDTQYF. Here the CDR3 DNA reads TGTGCCAGCAGTGATACTCCTAGCACAGATACGCAGTATTTT. V is TRBV2 and J is TRBJ2-3; D is unclear. This CDR3 contains 14 residues. V was pared by 3 bases and J by 0 bases, with 7 bases between. Looked up from germline, CDR1 is SNHLY and CDR2 is FYNNEI.